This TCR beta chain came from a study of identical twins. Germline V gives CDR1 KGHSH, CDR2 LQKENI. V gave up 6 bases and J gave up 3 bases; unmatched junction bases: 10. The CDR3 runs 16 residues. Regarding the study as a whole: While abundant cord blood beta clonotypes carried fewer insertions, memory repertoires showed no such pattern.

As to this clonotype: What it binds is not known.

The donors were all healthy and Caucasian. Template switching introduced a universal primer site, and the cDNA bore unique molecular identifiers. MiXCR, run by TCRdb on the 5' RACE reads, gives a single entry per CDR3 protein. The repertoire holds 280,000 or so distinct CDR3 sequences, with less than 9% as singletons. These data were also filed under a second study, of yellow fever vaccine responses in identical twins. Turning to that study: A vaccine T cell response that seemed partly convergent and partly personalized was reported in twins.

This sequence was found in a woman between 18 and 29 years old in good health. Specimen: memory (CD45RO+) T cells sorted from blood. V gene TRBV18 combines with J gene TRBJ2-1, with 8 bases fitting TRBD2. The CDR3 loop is CASSPPAGAGYNEQFF. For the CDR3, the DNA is TGTGCCAGCTCTCCGCCAGCGGGAGCGGGCTACAATGAGCAGTTCTTC.